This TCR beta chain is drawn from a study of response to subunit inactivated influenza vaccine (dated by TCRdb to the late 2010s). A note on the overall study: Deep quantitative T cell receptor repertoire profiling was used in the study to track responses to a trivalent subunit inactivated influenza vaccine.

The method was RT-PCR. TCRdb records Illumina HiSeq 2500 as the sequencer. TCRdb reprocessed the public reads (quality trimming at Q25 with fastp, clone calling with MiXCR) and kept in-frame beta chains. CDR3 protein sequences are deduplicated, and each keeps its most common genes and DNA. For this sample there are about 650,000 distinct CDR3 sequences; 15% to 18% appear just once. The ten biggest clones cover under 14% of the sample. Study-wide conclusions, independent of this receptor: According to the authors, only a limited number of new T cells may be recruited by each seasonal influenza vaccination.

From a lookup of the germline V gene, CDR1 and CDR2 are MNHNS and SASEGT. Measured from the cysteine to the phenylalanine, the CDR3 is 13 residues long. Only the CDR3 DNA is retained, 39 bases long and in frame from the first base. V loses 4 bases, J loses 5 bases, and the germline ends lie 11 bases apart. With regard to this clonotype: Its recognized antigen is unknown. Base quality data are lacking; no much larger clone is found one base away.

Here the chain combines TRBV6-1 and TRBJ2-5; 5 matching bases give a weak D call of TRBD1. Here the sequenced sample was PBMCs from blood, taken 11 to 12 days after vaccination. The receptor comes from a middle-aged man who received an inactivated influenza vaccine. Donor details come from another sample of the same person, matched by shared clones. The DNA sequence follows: TGTGCCAGCAGTGTCAGGGCCCTGGAGACCCAGTACTTC. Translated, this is CASSVRALETQYF.